Listed below are T cell receptor beta chains from one sample, sequenced in a study of regulatory T cells in long-lasting Graves disease. TCRdb re-called the multiplex PCR reads through MiXCR, storing one row per CDR3 protein. This sample yields 400,000 to 650,000 distinct CDR3 sequences, of which more than 15% are seen a single time; 20% to 25% belongs to the top ten. The same sample was also used in a study of T cells in Graves' hyperthyroidism and ophthalmopathy.

The sample in question was peripheral blood mononuclear cells (PBMCs), obtained at new diagnosis, from a patient treated with antithyroid drugs. The receptors originated from a woman aged 35 to 59 with Graves disease. Each CDR3 is given with its conserved first and last residue. The D gene is left open where the match is weak. Clone sizes are given selectively: once, few, many, or a class where the clone is expanded.

V	J	D	size	DNA	CDR3
TRBV28	TRBJ1-2	.	many	TGTGCCAGCAGTCAACCCGACTCCTATGGCTACACCTTC	CASSQPDSYGYTF
TRBV18	TRBJ2-5	.	many	TGTGCCAGCTCACCCGACTACCAACAAGAGACCCAGTACTTC	CASSPDYQQETQYF
TRBV30	TRBJ2-2	TRBD2	.	TGTGCCTGGAGTAAAGCGGGGGCGCGTACCGGGGAGCTGTTTTTT	CAWSKAGARTGELFF
TRBV11-2	TRBJ1-2	.	few	TGTGCCAGCAGCTCCCTCCAGGACAACTATGGCTACACCTTC	CASSSLQDNYGYTF
TRBV2	TRBJ1-2	.	many	TGTGCCAGCAGTGAAGCGCTGAGGGACGTAAACTATGGCTACACCTTC	CASSEALRDVNYGYTF
TRBV5-1	TRBJ2-5	.	.	TGCGCCAGCAGCTTGGCCACAGGACAAGAGGCCCAGTACTTC	CASSLATGQEAQYF
TRBV6-1	TRBJ1-1	.	many	TGTGCCAGTCGGACTGGGAACACTGAAGCTTTCTTT	CASRTGNTEAFF
TRBV5-4	TRBJ1-1	.	.	TGTGCCAGCAGCTTGGGGGGAACTACATACACTGAAGCTTTCTTT	CASSLGGTTYTEAFF
TRBV12-3/TRBV12-4	TRBJ1-1	.	many	TGTGCCAGCATCTGGGGGGGAAGCATGAACACTGAAGCTTTCTTT	CASIWGGSMNTEAFF
TRBV30	TRBJ1-3	.	few	TGTGCCTGGACGGGTTCTGGAAACACCATATATTTT	CAWTGSGNTIYF
TRBV6-1	TRBJ1-1	.	many	TGTGCCAGCAGTGAAGCGGGAGTGGGCACTGAAGCTTTCTTT	CASSEAGVGTEAFF
TRBV7-9	TRBJ1-6	TRBD1	few	TGTGCCAGCAGCCTGGGACAGGGATTCGCACCCCTCCACTTT	CASSLGQGFAPLHF
TRBV7-6	TRBJ1-3	.	few	TGTGCCAGCAGCGAGGGGCTGGGAGGAAACACCATATATTTT	CASSEGLGGNTIYF
TRBV3-1	TRBJ1-2	.	many	TGTGCCAGCAGTCAGGGTGACTATGGCTACACCTTC	CASSQGDYGYTF